This TCR beta chain came from a study of early T cells in non-severe SARS-CoV-2 infection (dated by TCRdb to the early 2020s). Regarding the research as a whole: Bulk RNA from unsorted whole blood was used for TCR sequencing, so alpha and beta chains could not be paired. Summary of the overall study and its limitations: VDJdb matching was skewed toward anti-spike CD8 responses and likely underestimated virus-specific expansions by missing private and CD4 specificities.

The library was prepared using 5' RACE. Sequenced on a NextSeq 500. The TCR library protocol attached unique molecular identifiers to individual cDNA molecules to correct for sequencing error and PCR bias. Both TCR alpha and beta chains were sequenced, and tight co-correlation was observed between alpha and beta sequence abundances in each sample. Per the source publication's procedure: Decombinator V4 was used to perform V gene, J gene and CDR3 annotation of TCR sequences. TCRs were defined as expanded if a significant change between any two time points was detected under a Poisson model with p below 0.0001. Abundances of TCRs were expressed as counts per million after normalisation to the total number of TCRs sequenced in each sample. MAIT TCRs were defined by TRAV1-2 paired with TRAJ12, TRAJ20 or TRAJ33, and iNKT TCRs by TRAV10 paired with TRAJ18. VDJdb, accessed on 1 November 2021, was searched for TCRs annotated for CMV, EBV and SARS-CoV-2, and TCRs annotated for more than one antigen were excluded. In TCRdb, the public reads were trimmed at Q25 with fastp and aligned with MiXCR, with productive beta chains retained. Identical CDR3 protein sequences are pooled into one entry, listed with their most common genes and DNA. The V and J calls come from TCRdb's annotation, not from the publication. Present in this sample are 45,000 to 55,000 distinct CDR3 sequences, 5.5% to 6.5% of which were seen just once. The ten biggest clones cover approximately 2.6% of the sample.

Comments on this clonotype: Its antigen remains undetermined. No clone much larger than this one lies a single base away; base qualities are absent.

The CDR3, from cysteine to phenylalanine, totals 20 residues. Only the CDR3 DNA stays, 60 bases, in frame from base 1. From a lookup of the germline V gene, CDR1 and CDR2 are SGHTA and FQGTGA. Trimmed from V: 5 bases; trimmed from J: 0 bases; junction bases lacking a gene match: 18. The study was a case-control design nested within a healthcare worker cohort in London, UK, with weekly nasopharyngeal swab PCR tests and blood sampling. Healthcare workers were recruited between 23 and 31 March 2020, during the week of the UK lockdown, and were followed weekly for up to roughly 16 weeks. Here the chain combines TRBV7-3 and TRBJ2-2; 7 central nucleotides agree with TRBD1. Sequenced material: whole blood, taken at baseline. The TCR comes from an adult who was a healthcare worker with PCR-confirmed SARS-CoV-2 infection or an uninfected control (not recorded which). The DNA reads as follows: TGTGCCAGCAGCCCCTTACAGGGGTTCGCCCTTCCTTCGAACACCGGGGAGCTGTTTTTT. Translated, this is CASSPLQGFALPSNTGELFF.